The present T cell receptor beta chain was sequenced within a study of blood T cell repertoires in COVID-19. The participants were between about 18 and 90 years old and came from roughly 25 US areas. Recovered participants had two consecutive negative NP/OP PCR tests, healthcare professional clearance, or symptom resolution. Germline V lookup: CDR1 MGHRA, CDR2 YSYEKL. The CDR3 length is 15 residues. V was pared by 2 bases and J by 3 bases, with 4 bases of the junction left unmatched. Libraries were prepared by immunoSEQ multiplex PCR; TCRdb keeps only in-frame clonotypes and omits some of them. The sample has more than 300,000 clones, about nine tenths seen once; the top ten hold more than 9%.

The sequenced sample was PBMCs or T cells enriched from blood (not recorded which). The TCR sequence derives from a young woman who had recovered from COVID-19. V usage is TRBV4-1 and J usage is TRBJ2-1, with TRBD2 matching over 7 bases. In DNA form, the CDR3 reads TGCGCCAGCAGCCAAATGGGGGGGGGCTACAATGAGCAGTTCTTC. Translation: CASSQMGGGYNEQFF.